This T cell receptor (beta chain) was recovered during a study of T cell responses to AZD1222 COVID-19 vaccine. Pooled in the analysis were second doses at about 4 or about 12 weeks. Trimming removed 1 base from V and 2 bases from J, with 10 bases in between. The CDR3 runs to 15 residues. CDR1 MGHRA and CDR2 YSYEKL come from the germline V gene. Clones were sequenced by immunoSEQ multiplex PCR, and TCRdb holds only the in-frame ones, with some missing. Among roughly 150,000 clones listed, more than 75% were seen once. This sample comprised peripheral blood, obtained 28 days after the second AZD1222 dose. The sequence came from an adult who received the AZD1222 COVID-19 vaccine. The chain joins TRBV4-1 to TRBJ2-3; D is perhaps TRBD2 (5 bases). CDR3 protein: CASSQGGGSTDTQYF. Here the CDR3 DNA reads TGCGCCAGCAGCCAAGGAGGCGGGTCCACAGATACGCAGTATTTT.